Presented here are 26 T cell receptor beta chains from one specimen sequenced in a study of shared T cell receptors in the human thymus. This table comes from immunoSEQ multiplex PCR, and its TCRdb copy is limited to in-frame clones, with some not included. The data hold 540,000 or so clones, with more than 75% observed a single time. The sample was also reused in another study, on human thymus T cells.

Source material: thymocytes. The origin of the receptors is a boy in the first two years of life with a congenital heart defect.

This clone has only a few counts. The J gene is TRBJ2-1, the V gene TRBV2; D may be TRBD1 (6 bases). Germline lookup yields CDR1 SNHLY and CDR2 FYNNEI. Trimming took off 4 bases at V and 1 base at J, with 14 bases between the two ends. This CDR3 contains 16 residues. CDR3 region: CASSGPRGQSYNEQFF. The CDR3 DNA follows: TGTGCCAGCAGTGGGCCCAGGGGTCAGTCCTACAATGAGCAGTTCTTC.

The chain carries TRBV2 and TRBJ2-3; 8 nucleotides line up with TRBD1. This CDR3 region has 14 residues. J was trimmed by 1 base and V by 5 bases; bases with no gene match: 2. The germline V gene has CDR1 SNHLY and CDR2 FYNNEI. CDR3 DNA sequence: TGTGCCAGCAGTAAGACAGGGGGCACAGATACGCAGTATTTT. Protein: CASSKTGGTDTQYF.

V usage is TRBV9 and J usage is TRBJ1-4; 8 bases fit TRBD1. CDR1 is SGDLS and CDR2 is YYNGEE in the germline V gene. After removal of 0 bases from V and 6 bases from J, the junction contained 13 bases not matched to a gene. CDR3 length: 18 residues. Here the CDR3 reads CASSVALSSQGAYEKLFF. CDR3 coding DNA: TGTGCCAGCAGCGTAGCCCTTTCGAGTCAGGGGGCGTATGAAAAACTGTTTTTT.

This clone was seen just once. V is TRBV29-1 and J is TRBJ2-3; 9 nucleotides agree with TRBD2. The CDR3 runs to 16 residues. The trim removed 5 bases at V and 5 bases at J, leaving 14 bases unmatched. Germline V gene data show CDR1 as SQVTM and CDR2 as ANQGSEA. The CDR3 is CSVPFGLAGREDTQYF. The CDR3 DNA follows: TGCAGCGTTCCCTTCGGGCTAGCGGGAAGGGAAGATACGCAGTATTTT.

The chain is built from TRBV6-5 and TRBJ1-1, with TRBD1 identical over 8 bases. The CDR3 length is 12 residues. Germline V gene lookup returns CDR1 MNHEY and CDR2 SVGAGI. After removal of 8 bases from V and 3 bases from J, the junction contained 2 bases not matched to a gene. CDR3 nucleotides: TGTGCCAGCCAGGACAGGGACACTGAAGCTTTCTTT. Translating gives CASQDRDTEAFF.

The V gene is TRBV6-5, the J gene TRBJ1-1; D unclear. CDR1 MNHEY and CDR2 SVGAGI come from the germline V gene. The CDR3 spans 15 residues. Trimming left V 0 bases short and J 1 base short, with 9 bases between. The CDR3 is CASSYSGRANTEAFF. CDR3 bases: TGTGCCAGCAGTTACTCTGGGAGAGCGAACACTGAAGCTTTCTTT.

This clone was picked up one time. V is TRBV29-1 and J is TRBJ2-5; 8 bases line up with TRBD2. The CDR3 spans 14 residues. V lost 1 base, J lost 7 bases, and 8 bases stayed unmatched. The germline V gene has CDR1 SQVTM and CDR2 ANQGSEA. DNA for the CDR3: TGCAGCGTTGAAGCGGGAGGGGGATCAGGGACCCAGTACTTC. Translation gives CSVEAGGGSGTQYF.

The chain carries TRBV2 and TRBJ1-1, with D possibly matching TRBD1 (5 bases). V was shortened by 6 bases and J by 0 bases, with 17 bases between the two germline ends. Germline V lookup: CDR1 SNHLY, CDR2 FYNNEI. The CDR3 is 16 amino acids. The CDR3 sequence: CASSKLSTDLNTEAFF. As DNA, the CDR3 is TGTGCCAGCAGCAAGCTCTCGACAGACTTGAACACTGAAGCTTTCTTT.

Of note for this clone: Distinct nucleotide sequences in the sample also encode this CDR3. The chain joins TRBV6-5 to TRBJ2-2; tentatively, D is TRBD2 (5 bases). Trimming pared 0 bases from V and 3 bases from J, leaving 8 bases between. This CDR3 contains 15 residues. The germline CDR1 and CDR2 sequences are MNHEY and SVGAGI. In DNA form, the CDR3 reads TGTGCCAGCAGTTACTCCACGGGATACACCGGGGAGCTGTTTTTT. Translated, it gives CASSYSTGYTGELFF.

This clone has just a few counts. The gene calls are TRBV4-3 and TRBJ2-1; 8 nucleotides match TRBD2. The germline V gene encodes CDR1 LGHNA and CDR2 YSLEER. The V and J ends lost 0 bases and 0 bases, in that order; junction bases with no gene match: 13. The CDR3 is 20 residues long. CDR3 in amino acids: CASSQDLVSGTVGSYNEQFF. In DNA form, the CDR3 reads TGCGCCAGCAGCCAAGATTTAGTTAGCGGGACGGTCGGCTCCTACAATGAGCAGTTCTTC.

The rearrangement links TRBV7-6 to TRBJ2-3; no clear D. The CDR3 spans 14 residues. The V end lost 1 base, the J end lost 1 base, and 6 bases lay between the germline ends. Germline V lookup: CDR1 SGHVS, CDR2 FNYEAQ. The CDR3 spells CASSLGSGTDTQYF. The CDR3 DNA reads TGTGCCAGCAGCTTAGGCAGTGGCACAGATACGCAGTATTTT.

The rearrangement links TRBV2 to TRBJ2-1; 11 nucleotides line up with TRBD2. CDR3 length equals 14 residues. V was clipped by 8 bases and J by 9 bases; unmatched bases: 9. Germline lookup yields CDR1 SNHLY and CDR2 FYNNEI. In nucleotides, the CDR3 is TGTGCCAGCCGACTAGCGGGAAGGTGGGGTGAGCAGTTCTTC. Amino acid sequence: CASRLAGRWGEQFF.

In its sample, this clone was seen a few times. V gene TRBV29-1 combines with J gene TRBJ2-2; 7 nucleotides agree with TRBD1. After removal of 4 bases from V and 0 bases from J, the junction contained 2 bases not matched to a gene. This CDR3 spans 14 amino acids. CDR1 and CDR2 (germline): SQVTM, ANQGSEA. The CDR3 sequence: CSVGGQSNTGELFF. The CDR3, as DNA: TGCAGCGTTGGGGGACAGTCGAACACCGGGGAGCTGTTTTTT.

The V and J genes are TRBV30 and TRBJ1-1, with D uncertain. V lost 2 bases and J 10 bases, leaving 20 bases between the germline ends. Germline CDR1 reads GTSNPN; CDR2 reads SVGIG (reference sequence). CDR3 size: 14 residues. CDR3 nucleotides: TGTGCCTGGAGTCTCTACCCGGGCGCTGGAGGAGCTTTCTTT. This encodes CAWSLYPGAGGAFF.

The chain carries TRBV6-1 and TRBJ2-1, with unresolved D. Trimming pared 9 bases from V and 15 bases from J, leaving 24 bases between. The CDR3 covers 13 residues. The germline V gene encodes CDR1 MNHNS and CDR2 SASEGT. The CDR3 nucleotides read TGTGCCAGTTCGCCCTATCAACTCGCCTTTCCGTTCTTC. Protein: CASSPYQLAFPFF.

CDR3 residues: CASSVQTGGQETQYF. CDR3 sequence (DNA): TGCGCCAGCAGCGTCCAAACAGGGGGTCAAGAGACCCAGTACTTC. The rearrangement uses TRBV4-3 and TRBJ2-5; 8 nucleotides match TRBD1. CDR3 length equals 15 residues. With V trimmed by 5 bases and J by 2 bases, 7 bases remained unmatched. Germline values: CDR1 LGHNA, CDR2 YSLEER.

The rearrangement joins TRBV4-2 to TRBJ2-1; 9 positions match TRBD1. Germline values: CDR1 LGHNA, CDR2 YNFKEQ. V lost 5 bases, J lost 10 bases, and 6 bases stayed unmatched. CDR3 size: 13 residues. The CDR3 DNA reads TGTGCCAGCAGCAGCGACAGGGGGAGGGAGCAGTTCTTC. Translating gives CASSSDRGREQFF.

The V call is TRBV6-5, the J call TRBJ2-1; 7 positions match TRBD1. The trim removed 2 bases at V and 6 bases at J, leaving 4 bases unmatched. Germline V gene lookup returns CDR1 MNHEY and CDR2 SVGAGI. The CDR3 has 14 residues. The CDR3 DNA sequence: TGTGCCAGCAGTTACAGGGGGCTAGGCAATGAGCAGTTCTTC. This translates into CASSYRGLGNEQFF.

V is TRBV7-2 and J is TRBJ2-1, with D perhaps TRBD1 (5 bases). The germline gives CDR1 SGHTA, CDR2 FQGNSA. Trimming removed 1 base from V and 2 bases from J, with 18 bases in between. The CDR3 contains 18 residues. CDR3 sequence reads: CASSLDGVRRTTYNEQFF. As DNA, the CDR3 is TGTGCCAGCAGCTTAGACGGAGTTAGGCGGACAACCTACAATGAGCAGTTCTTC.

The chain links TRBV6-1 to TRBJ2-4; TRBD1 matches 9 bases. The CDR3 is 16 amino acids. J was trimmed by 3 bases and V by 2 bases; bases with no gene match: 5. CDR1 and CDR2 (germline): MNHNS, SASEGT. The CDR3 DNA reads TGTGCCAGCAGTGAACCCCGGACAGGGGTCAAAAACATTCAGTACTTC. This gives the protein CASSEPRTGVKNIQYF.

This chain joins TRBV4-2 and TRBJ1-4; 7 bases agree with TRBD1. In germline, CDR1 is LGHNA, CDR2 YNFKEQ. Unmatched junction bases numbered 5, after V lost 0 bases and J lost 1 base. CDR3 length: 17 amino acids. The DNA for the CDR3 is TGTGCCAGCAGCCAAGATTGGGGGACAGAAACTAATGAAAAACTGTTTTTT. Translated, it gives CASSQDWGTETNEKLFF.

The rearrangement links TRBV5-1 to TRBJ2-1, with 15 bases identical to TRBD2. This CDR3 has 16 amino acids. Trimming at V came to 4 bases and at J to 5 bases, leaving 4 bases not matched to a gene. CDR1 is SGHRS and CDR2 is YFSETQ in the germline V gene. The CDR3 sequence: CASSGLAGGPHNEQFF. CDR3 DNA sequence: TGCGCCAGCAGCGGACTAGCGGGAGGGCCCCACAATGAGCAGTTCTTC.

The chain is built from TRBV5-1 and TRBJ2-7; 9 bases are shared with TRBD1. The CDR3 contains 15 residues. Germline V lookup: CDR1 SGHRS, CDR2 YFSETQ. V shed 3 bases and J 3 bases; nucleotides not matched to a gene: 7. CDR3 in DNA: TGCGCCAGCAGCTGGGGGACAGGGCATCACTACGAGCAGTACTTC. Encoded protein: CASSWGTGHHYEQYF.

The chain combines TRBV7-9 with TRBJ1-5; TRBD1 aligns across 12 bases. From germline, CDR1 is SEHNR and CDR2 FQNEAQ (reference sequence). The J segment lost 9 bases and the V segment lost 5 bases, leaving 11 bases of the junction unmatched. The CDR3 totals 16 residues. CDR3 protein: CASSPGTGGLRRPQHF. For the CDR3, the DNA is TGTGCCAGCAGCCCAGGGACAGGGGGCCTCAGGAGGCCCCAGCATTTT.

CDR3 residues: CASSLSGVGQNYGYTF. Written as DNA, the CDR3 is TGTGCCAGCAGCTTATCGGGAGTAGGCCAGAACTATGGCTACACCTTC. This sequence joins TRBV7-9 and TRBJ1-2; the D is unclear. Germline assignment: CDR1 SEHNR and CDR2 FQNEAQ (reference sequence). With 2 bases removed from V and 2 bases from J, the gap between germline ends came to 15 bases. The CDR3 sequence is 16 residues long.

This rearrangement joins TRBV6-5 to TRBJ1-1; 11 bases are a match to TRBD1. V lost 6 bases, J lost 5 bases, and 2 bases stayed unmatched. CDR1 and CDR2 from the germline V gene are MNHEY and SVGAGI. The CDR3 sequence is 13 residues long. The DNA for the CDR3 is TGTGCCAGCAGCCGGGACAGGGGGACTGAAGCTTTCTTT. This gives the protein CASSRDRGTEAFF.